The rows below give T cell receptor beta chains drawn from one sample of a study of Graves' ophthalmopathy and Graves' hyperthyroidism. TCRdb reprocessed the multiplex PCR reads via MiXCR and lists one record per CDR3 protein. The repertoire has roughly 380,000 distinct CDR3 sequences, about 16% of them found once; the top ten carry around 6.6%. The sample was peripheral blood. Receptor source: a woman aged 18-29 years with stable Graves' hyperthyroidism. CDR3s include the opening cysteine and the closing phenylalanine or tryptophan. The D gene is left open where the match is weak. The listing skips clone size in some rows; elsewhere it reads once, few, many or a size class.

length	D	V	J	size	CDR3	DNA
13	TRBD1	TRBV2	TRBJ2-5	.	CASSEDRKETQYF	TGTGCCAGCAGTGAGGACAGGAAAGAGACCCAGTACTTC
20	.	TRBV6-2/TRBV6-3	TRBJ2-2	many	CASSYVPVRAGGGATGELFF	TGTGCCAGCAGTTACGTACCTGTGAGGGCAGGAGGGGGTGCCACCGGGGAGCTGTTTTTT
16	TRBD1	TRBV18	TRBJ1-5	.	CASSPSPGGENQPQHF	TGTGCCAGCTCACCAAGCCCAGGGGGCGAAAATCAGCCCCAGCATTTT
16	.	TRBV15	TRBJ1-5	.	CATRPGRGESGQPQHF	TGTGCCACCCGGCCGGGCAGGGGCGAATCCGGGCAGCCCCAGCATTTT
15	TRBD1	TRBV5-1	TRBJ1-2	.	CASSLYGQGDYGYTF	TGCGCCAGCAGCTTGTACGGACAGGGGGACTATGGCTACACCTTC
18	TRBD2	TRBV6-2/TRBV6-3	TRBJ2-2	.	CASSPGLAGVVGTGELVF	TGTGCCAGCAGTCCGGGACTAGCGGGGGTGGTAGGCACCGGGGAGCTGGTTTTT
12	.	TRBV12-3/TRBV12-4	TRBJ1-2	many	CASSPLSYGYTF	TGTGCCAGCAGTCCCCTTTCCTATGGCTACACCTTC
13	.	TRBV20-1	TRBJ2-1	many	CSASHSLYNEQFF	TGCAGTGCTAGCCACAGCCTCTACAATGAGCAGTTCTTC
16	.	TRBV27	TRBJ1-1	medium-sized	CASSLFAGGGNTEAFF	TGTGCCAGCAGTTTATTCGCGGGGGGCGGTAACACTGAAGCTTTCTTT
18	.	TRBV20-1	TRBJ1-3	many	CSARDQGGPLLSGNTIYF	TGCAGTGCTAGAGATCAAGGGGGGCCACTGCTCTCTGGAAACACCATATATTTT
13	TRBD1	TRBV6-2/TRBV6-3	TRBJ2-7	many	CASRLQGAYEQYF	TGTGCCAGCAGGCTACAGGGGGCCTACGAGCAGTACTTC
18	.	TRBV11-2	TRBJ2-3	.	CASSLYLGGRTSTDTQYF	TGTGCCAGCAGCCTTTACTTGGGTGGCAGAACTAGCACAGATACGCAGTATTTT
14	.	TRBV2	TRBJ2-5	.	CASSEGTYQETQYF	TGTGCCAGCAGTGAAGGGACTTATCAAGAGACCCAGTACTTC
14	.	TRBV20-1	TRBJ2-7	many	CSAREGSSAYEQYF	TGCAGTGCTAGAGAGGGCAGCTCGGCCTACGAGCAGTACTTC
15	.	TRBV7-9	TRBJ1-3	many	CASRDLTRSGNTIYF	TGTGCCAGCAGAGACCTAACCCGCTCTGGAAACACCATATATTTT
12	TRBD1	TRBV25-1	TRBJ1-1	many	CASSSTGVEAFF	TGTGCCAGCAGCTCGACAGGGGTTGAAGCTTTCTTT
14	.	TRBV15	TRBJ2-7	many	CATSREGTTYEQYF	TGTGCCACCAGCAGAGAGGGGACGACCTACGAGCAGTACTTC
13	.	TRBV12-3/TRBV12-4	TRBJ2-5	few	CASKGQNQETQYF	TGTGCCTCAAAAGGACAGAACCAAGAGACCCAGTACTTC
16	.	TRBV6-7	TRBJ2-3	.	CASGPRDTSRTDTQYF	TGTGCCAGTGGTCCCCGGGACACCTCCCGCACAGATACGCAGTATTTT
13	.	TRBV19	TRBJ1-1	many	CASSIGSRTEAFF	TGTGCCAGTAGTATTGGCAGTAGGACTGAAGCTTTCTTT
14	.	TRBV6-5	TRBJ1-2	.	CASSYSGGDYGYTF	TGTGCCAGCAGTTACTCAGGCGGGGACTATGGCTACACCTTC
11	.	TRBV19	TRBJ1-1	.	CASSKDTEAFF	TGTGCCAGTAGTAAGGACACTGAAGCTTTCTTT
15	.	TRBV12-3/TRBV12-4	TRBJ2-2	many	CASSSRGLFTGELFF	TGTGCCAGCAGTTCCCGGGGTCTCTTCACCGGGGAGCTGTTTTTT
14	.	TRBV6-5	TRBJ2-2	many	CASSYLPGNGELFF	TGTGCCAGCAGTTACCTCCCAGGGAACGGGGAGCTGTTTTTT
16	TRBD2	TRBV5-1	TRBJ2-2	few	CASSHRTSGNTGELFF	TGCGCCAGCAGCCACCGGACTAGCGGGAACACCGGGGAGCTGTTTTTT
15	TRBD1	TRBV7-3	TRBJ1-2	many	CASSPGTGIFSGYTF	TGTGCCAGCAGTCCCGGGACAGGGATATTTAGTGGCTACACCTTC
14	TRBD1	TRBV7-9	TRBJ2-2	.	CASSSTGRSGELFF	TGTGCCAGCAGCTCGACAGGGCGCTCCGGGGAGCTGTTTTTT
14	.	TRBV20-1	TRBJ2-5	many	CSARDLWLEETQYF	TGCAGTGCTAGAGATCTATGGCTAGAAGAGACCCAGTACTTC
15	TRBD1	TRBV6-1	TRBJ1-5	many	CASSRGQGGNQPQHF	TGTGCCAGCAGTAGGGGACAGGGGGGCAATCAGCCCCAGCATTTT
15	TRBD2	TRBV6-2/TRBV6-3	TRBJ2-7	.	CASSYVQGGTHEQYF	TGTGCCAGCAGTTACGTGCAGGGAGGGACCCACGAGCAGTACTTC
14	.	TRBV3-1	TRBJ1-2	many	CASSQDLTNYGYTF	TGTGCCAGCAGCCAAGATCTGACCAACTATGGCTACACCTTC
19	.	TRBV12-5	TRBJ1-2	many	CASGTGSRRRYGGNDGYTF	TGTGCTAGTGGTACCGGTTCCAGACGGCGGTATGGGGGAAACGATGGCTACACCTTC
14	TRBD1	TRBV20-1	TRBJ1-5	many	CSAATGGAGQPQHF	TGCAGTGCGGCGACAGGGGGCGCCGGTCAGCCCCAGCATTTT
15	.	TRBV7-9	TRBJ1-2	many	CASSFTGIANYGYTF	TGTGCCAGCAGCTTTACTGGAATAGCTAACTATGGCTACACCTTC
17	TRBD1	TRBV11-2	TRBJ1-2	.	CASSLEPTGGLIYGYTF	TGTGCCAGCAGCTTAGAGCCCACAGGGGGCCTAATCTATGGCTACACCTTC
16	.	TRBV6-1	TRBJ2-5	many	CASSDPLGGARETQYF	TGTGCCAGCAGTGATCCCCTGGGGGGGGCGCGAGAGACCCAGTACTTC
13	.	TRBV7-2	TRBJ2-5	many	CASSFGGRETQYF	TGTGCCAGCAGCTTTGGCGGGCGAGAGACCCAGTACTTC
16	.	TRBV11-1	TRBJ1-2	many	CASSPPLAIRAYGYTF	TGTGCCAGCAGCCCTCCCCTGGCCATTAGGGCATATGGCTACACCTTC
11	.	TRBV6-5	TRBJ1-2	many	CASIGENGYTF	TGTGCCAGCATAGGCGAAAATGGCTACACCTTC
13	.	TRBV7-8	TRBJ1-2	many	CASRLRGDYGYTF	TGTGCCAGCAGGCTCAGGGGCGACTATGGCTACACCTTC
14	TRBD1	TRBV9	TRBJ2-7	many	CASQPGTGRYEQYF	TGTGCCAGCCAGCCCGGGACAGGGAGATACGAGCAGTACTTC
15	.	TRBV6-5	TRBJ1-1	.	CASTFRQEMNTEAFF	TGTGCCAGCACTTTTCGTCAGGAAATGAACACTGAAGCTTTCTTT